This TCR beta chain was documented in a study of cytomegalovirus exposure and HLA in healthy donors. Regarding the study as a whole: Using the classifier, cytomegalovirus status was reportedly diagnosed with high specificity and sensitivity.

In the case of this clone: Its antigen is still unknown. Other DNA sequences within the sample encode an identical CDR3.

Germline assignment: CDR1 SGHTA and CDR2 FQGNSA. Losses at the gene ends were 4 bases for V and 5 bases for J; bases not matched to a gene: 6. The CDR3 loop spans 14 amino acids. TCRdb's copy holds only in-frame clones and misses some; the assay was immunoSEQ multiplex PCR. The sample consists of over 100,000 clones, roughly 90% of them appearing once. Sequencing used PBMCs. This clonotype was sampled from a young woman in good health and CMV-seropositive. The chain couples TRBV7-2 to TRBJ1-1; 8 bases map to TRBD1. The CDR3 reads CASSSNRGGTEAFF. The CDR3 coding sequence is TGTGCCAGCAGCTCAAACAGGGGGGGAACTGAAGCTTTCTTT.